One and the same sample provided the 15 T cell receptor beta chains below, sequenced in a study of shared clonotypes between healthy human individuals (TCRdb year 2020). The library relied on the immunoSEQ multiplex PCR assay. The clones in this table, taken by TCRdb from immuneACCESS, are in-frame only. Not every clone is retained; where verified, under half of the shortfall comes from an unresolved V gene, and the cause of the rest is unknown. The sample has over a million clones on record, roughly 96% of them singletons. Of the sample, roughly 1.2% is held by the ten largest clones. The source material was naive CD4+ T cells sorted from blood. The cell subset or site label, as the study defines it: CD45RA+ positively selected. The source is a young man in good health.

The rearrangement uses TRBV5-4 and TRBJ1-5, with 8 bases matching TRBD1. The germline CDR1 and CDR2 sequences are SGHNT and YYREEE (reference sequence). This CDR3 comprises 15 residues. The V and J ends lost 4 bases and 10 bases, in that order; junction bases with no gene match: 13. CDR3 loop: CASSPGTGMSSPQHF. In DNA form, the CDR3 reads TGTGCCAGCAGCCCCGGGACAGGTATGAGCAGCCCCCAGCATTTT.

This clone has just one count. The chain employs TRBV18 and TRBJ2-7; 8 bases map to TRBD1. Germline trimming cut 4 bases from V and 5 bases from J; bases unmatched to any gene: 7. In germline, CDR1 is KGHSH, CDR2 LQKENI. CDR3 length: 14 amino acids. The CDR3 DNA follows: TGTGCCAGCTCACGTTCGACAGGGGAGGACGAGCAGTACTTC. It yields the protein CASSRSTGEDEQYF.

Worth noting for this clone: The identical CDR3 is also encoded by other nucleotide sequences in the sample. The J gene is TRBJ1-4, the V gene TRBV28, with 7 bases aligning to TRBD1. The CDR3 length is 12 residues. Germline lookup yields CDR1 MDHEN and CDR2 SYDVKM. V trimming: 4 bases; J trimming: 8 bases; junction bases outside the gene matches: 1. As DNA, the CDR3 is TGTGCCAGCAGTTCACAGGGGGAAAAACTGTTTTTT. Protein: CASSSQGEKLFF.

V usage is TRBV5-1 and J usage is TRBJ2-1; 11 positions agree with TRBD2. CDR1 SGHRS and CDR2 YFSETQ come from the germline V gene. The J segment lost 0 bases and the V segment lost 4 bases, leaving 3 bases of the junction unmatched. The CDR3 loop spans 16 amino acids. CDR3 DNA: TGCGCCAGCAGCACTCTAGCGGGAGGCTCCTACAATGAGCAGTTCTTC. It codes for CASSTLAGGSYNEQFF.

The chain has TRBV15 and TRBJ2-7, with 9 nucleotides matching TRBD2. The germline V gene has CDR1 LNHNV and CDR2 YYDKDF (reference sequence). Trimming took 1 base from V and 6 from J; bases not matched to a gene: 7. The CDR3 is made up of 15 amino acids. The CDR3 loop is CATSRAGTSSLEQYF. The DNA of the CDR3 is TGTGCCACCAGCAGAGCCGGGACTAGCTCTCTCGAGCAGTACTTC.

The chain is built from TRBV5-1 and TRBJ2-3; D possibly corresponds to TRBD2 (6 bases). The CDR3 runs to 18 residues. CDR1 and CDR2 from the germline V gene are SGHRS and YFSETQ. Trimming left V 2 bases short and J 1 base short, with 20 bases between. The CDR3 here is CASSLGTHGKLRTDTQYF. The CDR3 nucleotides are TGCGCCAGCAGCTTAGGGACTCATGGGAAGCTCCGCACAGATACGCAGTATTTT.

J is TRBJ2-2 and V is TRBV7-3; D call uncertain. V shed 5 bases and J shed 6 bases, with 7 bases lying between them. The CDR3 covers 12 residues. Germline CDR1 SGHTA, CDR2 FQGTGA. The CDR3 is CASSLNPGELFF. The CDR3, as DNA: TGTGCCAGCAGCCTCAATCCCGGGGAGCTGTTTTTT.

This sequence joins TRBV11-3 and TRBJ2-1, with 7 bases fitting TRBD2. The CDR3 has 14 residues. V trimming: 1 base; J trimming: 7 bases; junction bases outside the gene matches: 4. Germline CDR1 is SGHNT and CDR2 is YENEEA. CDR3 bases: TGTGCCAGCAGCTTAGCGGCGGGAGCTAATGAGCAGTTCTTC. This gives the protein CASSLAAGANEQFF.

The V gene is TRBV7-9, the J gene TRBJ2-3; 12 bases map to TRBD2. Germline values: CDR1 SEHNR, CDR2 FQNEAQ (reference sequence). The CDR3 sequence is 15 residues long. V gave up 5 bases and J gave up 6 bases; unmatched junction bases: 6. CDR3 nucleotides: TGTGCCAGCAGCCAGGGACTAGCGGGTTTGGATACGCAGTATTTT. Amino acids: CASSQGLAGLDTQYF.

The chain recombines TRBV5-1 with TRBJ2-2; tentatively, D is TRBD2 (6 bases). The germline V and J ends were trimmed by 3 bases and 3 bases, with 9 bases remaining between them. There are 14 residues in the CDR3. CDR1 SGHRS and CDR2 YFSETQ come from the germline V gene. CDR3 residues: CASSWGGDTGELFF. The CDR3 nucleotides are TGCGCCAGCAGCTGGGGAGGCGACACCGGGGAGCTGTTTTTT.

This chain links TRBV7-8 with TRBJ1-5; D unresolved. The V end lost 5 bases, the J end lost 0 bases, and 11 bases lay between the germline ends. This CDR3 region has 15 residues. Germline V lookup: CDR1 SGHVS, CDR2 FQNEAQ. CDR3 loop: CASSQSPYSNQPQHF. CDR3 nucleotides: TGTGCCAGCAGCCAATCCCCTTATAGCAATCAGCCCCAGCATTTT.

The chain couples TRBV9 to TRBJ1-4; 8 nucleotides align to TRBD1. CDR3 length: 14 residues. The V gene's germline CDR1 is SGDLS and CDR2 YYNGEE. J lost 3 bases, V lost 3 bases, and 1 base had no gene match. In DNA form, the CDR3 reads TGTGCCAGCAGCGCGGGACAGGCTAATGAAAAACTGTTTTTT. The encoded protein is CASSAGQANEKLFF.

This chain joins TRBV2 and TRBJ2-7; D possibly corresponds to TRBD2 (5 bases). Trimming shortened V by 5 bases and J by 2 bases, and 16 bases separated the two germline ends. This CDR3 region has 15 residues. Looked up from germline, CDR1 is SNHLY and CDR2 is FYNNEI. The CDR3 DNA reads TGTGCCAGCAGTCCCGGGATCACCGAGCCCTACGAGCAGTACTTC. As protein: CASSPGITEPYEQYF.

This chain uses TRBV16 with TRBJ2-2; D not resolved. V lost 6 bases to trimming and J lost 5 bases, with 4 bases between them. The CDR3 spans 11 residues. CDR1 and CDR2 from the germline V gene are KGHSY and FQNENV. The CDR3: CASSKTGELFF. The CDR3 region has the DNA TGTGCCAGCAGTAAGACCGGGGAGCTGTTTTTT.

V usage is TRBV7-2 and J usage is TRBJ2-7; TRBD1 matches 9 bases. Per the germline V gene, CDR1 is SGHTA and CDR2 is FQGNSA. V shed 5 bases and J 0 bases; nucleotides not matched to a gene: 17. This CDR3 has 19 residues. DNA of the CDR3: TGTGCCAGCAGCACCGTAGGCAGAGGACAGGGGTTGAGCTCCTACGAGCAGTACTTC. This sequence encodes CASSTVGRGQGLSSYEQYF.